Listed below are T cell receptor beta chains from one sample, sequenced in a study of beta chain features in type 1 diabetes. This table comes from immunoSEQ multiplex PCR, and its TCRdb copy is limited to in-frame clones, with some not included. Here the sample spans 130,000 to 150,000 clones, roughly a tenth being singletons. The sequenced material came from central memory CD4+ T cells from blood. These receptors came from a young man in good health. The CDR3 runs from the conserved cysteine through the conserved F or W. The D gene is left open where the match is weak. Clone size appears in some rows only: once, few, many, or a class for an expanded clone.

D: NA; V: TRBV11-2; J: TRBJ2-1; size: few; CDR3: CASSLGQTDEQFF; DNA: TGTGCCAGCAGCTTAGGACAAACCGATGAGCAGTTCTTC
D: TRBD1; V: TRBV28; J: TRBJ2-7; size: medium-sized; CDR3: CASSPRDRAYEQYF; DNA: TGTGCCAGCAGCCCACGGGACAGGGCCTACGAGCAGTACTTC
D: TRBD1; V: TRBV18; J: TRBJ2-2; size: few; CDR3: CASSPPGQGAPGELFF; DNA: TGTGCCAGCTCACCACCCGGACAGGGGGCGCCCGGGGAGCTGTTTTTT
D: TRBD1; V: TRBV27; J: TRBJ1-6; size: NA; CDR3: CASSLSLQRQGYNSPLHF; DNA: TGTGCCAGCAGTTTATCGTTGCAGCGACAGGGATATAATTCACCCCTCCACTTT
D: NA; V: TRBV4-2; J: TRBJ1-2; size: many; CDR3: CASSQDWGTQGYTF; DNA: TGTGCCAGCAGCCAAGATTGGGGGACACAGGGCTACACCTTC
D: NA; V: TRBV5-1; J: TRBJ2-5; size: NA; CDR3: CASSLVGRGGGQETQYF; DNA: TGCGCCAGCAGCTTGGTTGGAAGGGGAGGAGGTCAAGAGACCCAGTACTTC
D: NA; V: TRBV5-1; J: TRBJ2-5; size: few; CDR3: CASSQTPGHLQETQYF; DNA: TGCGCCAGCAGCCAAACCCCGGGACACCTCCAAGAGACCCAGTACTTC
D: NA; V: TRBV5-6; J: TRBJ2-6; size: few; CDR3: CASSLSLGYGANVLTF; DNA: TGTGCCAGCAGCTTGTCGCTCGGGTATGGGGCCAACGTCCTGACTTTC
D: NA; V: TRBV5-1; J: TRBJ2-7; size: NA; CDR3: CASSWGWVGGEQYF; DNA: TGCGCCAGCAGCTGGGGGTGGGTAGGGGGCGAGCAGTACTTC
D: TRBD2; V: TRBV6-5; J: TRBJ2-1; size: few; CDR3: CASTLAGASYNEQFF; DNA: TGTGCCAGCACGTTAGCGGGGGCCTCCTACAATGAGCAGTTCTTC
D: TRBD1; V: TRBV28; J: TRBJ1-1; size: few; CDR3: CASSLLHYRGRGENTEAFF; DNA: TGTGCCAGCAGTTTACTCCACTACAGGGGGCGCGGGGAGAACACTGAAGCTTTCTTT
D: NA; V: TRBV7-6; J: TRBJ1-2; size: few; CDR3: CASSLRGGSGYTF; DNA: TGTGCCAGCAGTCTTAGGGGGGGCTCTGGCTACACCTTC
D: TRBD1; V: TRBV14; J: TRBJ2-5; size: few; CDR3: CASSRPGQGMETQYF; DNA: TGTGCCAGCAGCCGACCGGGACAGGGGATGGAGACCCAGTACTTC
D: NA; V: TRBV5-1; J: TRBJ1-2; size: NA; CDR3: CASSFGQYGYTF; DNA: TGCGCCAGCAGCTTTGGACAGTATGGCTACACCTTC
D: TRBD1; V: TRBV27; J: TRBJ1-4; size: NA; CDR3: CASSARQGDNEKLFF; DNA: TGTGCCAGCAGTGCCCGACAGGGTGATAATGAAAAACTGTTTTTT
D: NA; V: TRBV7-9; J: TRBJ1-5; size: NA; CDR3: CASTNWGRFRNQPQHF; DNA: TGTGCCAGCACCAATTGGGGGAGGTTTCGCAATCAGCCCCAGCATTTT
D: TRBD1; V: TRBV5-4; J: TRBJ2-2; size: few; CDR3: CASSATGAGELFF; DNA: TGTGCCAGCAGCGCAACAGGGGCCGGGGAGCTGTTTTTT
D: NA; V: TRBV4-3; J: TRBJ1-3; size: NA; CDR3: CASSQVGRGGNTIYF; DNA: TGCGCCAGCAGCCAAGTCGGCAGGGGAGGAAACACCATATATTTT
D: NA; V: TRBV4-3; J: TRBJ1-3; size: few; CDR3: CASSVEAGNTIYF; DNA: TGCGCCAGCTCAGTGGAGGCTGGAAACACCATATATTTT
D: TRBD1; V: TRBV15; J: TRBJ1-1; size: few; CDR3: CATSPGQRNTEAFF; DNA: TGTGCCACCAGTCCGGGACAGAGGAACACTGAAGCTTTCTTT
D: NA; V: TRBV5-1; J: TRBJ1-2; size: few; CDR3: CASSPNRVNGYTF; DNA: TGCGCCAGCAGTCCCAACAGGGTAAACGGCTACACCTTC
D: TRBD1; V: TRBV4-3; J: TRBJ2-3; size: many; CDR3: CASSQDGTGTDTQYF; DNA: TGCGCCAGCAGCCAAGATGGGACAGGCACAGATACGCAGTATTTT
D: TRBD1; V: TRBV19; J: TRBJ1-1; size: few; CDR3: CASSMDRDTEAFF; DNA: TGTGCCAGTAGTATGGACAGGGACACTGAAGCTTTCTTT
D: TRBD1; V: TRBV7-7; J: TRBJ1-4; size: few; CDR3: CASSSGTASNEKLFF; DNA: TGTGCCAGCAGCTCCGGGACAGCCAGTAATGAAAAACTGTTTTTT
D: TRBD1; V: TRBV4-3; J: TRBJ2-3; size: NA; CDR3: CASSQDLGGRPDTQYF; DNA: TGCGCCAGCAGCCAAGATCTAGGGGGCCGGCCAGATACGCAGTATTTT
D: NA; V: TRBV6-6; J: TRBJ2-7; size: NA; CDR3: CASRGRYEQYF; DNA: TGTGCCAGCAGGGGGAGGTACGAGCAGTACTTC
D: TRBD1; V: TRBV2; J: TRBJ2-7; size: few; CDR3: CASSAERGLRVWEQYF; DNA: TGTGCCAGCAGTGCGGAGAGGGGGCTCCGGGTTTGGGAGCAGTACTTC
D: NA; V: TRBV27; J: TRBJ1-2; size: few; CDR3: CASSFEGGTYGYTF; DNA: TGTGCCAGCAGTTTTGAGGGGGGGACGTACGGCTACACCTTC
D: NA; V: TRBV30; J: TRBJ1-2; size: many; CDR3: CAWSQISGRGYGYTF; DNA: TGTGCCTGGAGTCAGATTTCCGGGCGGGGCTATGGCTACACCTTC
D: TRBD2; V: TRBV4-3; J: TRBJ2-7; size: many; CDR3: CASSQGLAGGSYEQYF; DNA: TGCGCCAGCAGCCAAGGACTAGCGGGGGGGTCCTACGAGCAGTACTTC
D: NA; V: TRBV18; J: TRBJ2-7; size: few; CDR3: CASSPPGGRSPYEQYF; DNA: TGTGCCAGCTCACCGCCTGGGGGCAGGTCACCATACGAGCAGTACTTC